Listed below are T cell receptor beta chains from one sample, sequenced in a study of T cell changes during pregnancy in multiple sclerosis. Some clones are missing from TCRdb's copy, which holds only in-frame ones; the method was immunoSEQ multiplex PCR. The sample includes about 33,000 clones, around 93% of them seen just once. The source material was CD4+ T cells from peripheral blood mononuclear cells, sampled in the third trimester of pregnancy. These receptors were taken from a female donor in good health, enrolled as a control in a pregnancy study. Both conserved end residues are part of each CDR3. Each record gives: J gene, clone size, V gene, D gene, CDR3 DNA, CDR3 protein. D genes are given only for firm matches. For some rows the clone size is stated as once, few or many, or as a class when expanded; others skip it.

TRBJ2-7	-	TRBV11-2	TRBD1	TGTGCCAGCAGCCTCGGGACAGGTGTGGACGAGCAGTACTTC	CASSLGTGVDEQYF
TRBJ2-7	-	TRBV4-2	-	TGTGCCAGCAGCCCAGCTGGGGAGAATGGCTACGAGCAGTACTTC	CASSPAGENGYEQYF
TRBJ2-1	-	TRBV7-2	TRBD2	TGTGCCAGCAGCTTTAGCGGGGGGGTCTTCAATGAGCAGTTCTTC	CASSFSGGVFNEQFF
TRBJ2-7	-	TRBV12-5	TRBD1	TGTGCTAGTGGTTTGACAAATACAGGGGGCGACGAGCAGTACTTC	CASGLTNTGGDEQYF
TRBJ2-3	-	TRBV18	TRBD2	TGTGCCAGCTCTTCAAACCCGGGAGGGTCAGATACGCAGTATTTT	CASSSNPGGSDTQYF
TRBJ1-2	-	TRBV7-9	TRBD1	TGTGCCAGCAGCTCCGTTCCCCAGGGGGGTACTTATGGCTACACCTTC	CASSSVPQGGTYGYTF
TRBJ2-3	-	TRBV11-3	TRBD1	TGTGCCAGCAGCGGCGGGACAGGGGTACGTGAAGACACAGATACGCAGTATTTT	CASSGGTGVREDTDTQYF
TRBJ2-5	-	TRBV7-2	-	TGTGCCAGCAGCTTATTGTCGGGGACCCAGTACTTC	CASSLLSGTQYF
TRBJ1-4	-	TRBV7-9	-	TGTGCCAGCAGCTTAGGCCGCTTCGCAGGGAAAAATGAAAAACTGTTTTTT	CASSLGRFAGKNEKLFF
TRBJ2-1	-	TRBV19	TRBD2	TGTGCCAGTGGGACTAGCGGAAACAATGAGCAGTTCTTC	CASGTSGNNEQFF
TRBJ2-7	once	TRBV5-6	TRBD1	TGTGCCAGCAGCGGGGGACAGATTCCCTCCTACGAGCAGTACTTC	CASSGGQIPSYEQYF
TRBJ2-5	few	TRBV28	TRBD2	TGTGCCAGCAGTTCAGCGGGGGGGCGTATCGAGACCCAGTACTTC	CASSSAGGRIETQYF
TRBJ2-5	-	TRBV10-3	-	TGTGCCACCAGTGACCCCGGGAAGACCCAGTACTTC	CATSDPGKTQYF
TRBJ1-1	-	TRBV9	-	TGTGCCAGCAGCGGGGGCGAAACGGTGAACACTGAAGCTTTCTTT	CASSGGETVNTEAFF
TRBJ1-3	-	TRBV28	-	TGTGCCAGCACCCCCTGGCAGGCTGGAAACACCATATATTTT	CASTPWQAGNTIYF
TRBJ1-2	few	TRBV28	-	TGTGCCAGCAGTTTATCAGGGAACTATGGCTACACCTTC	CASSLSGNYGYTF
TRBJ2-1	few	TRBV28	TRBD2	TGTGCCACCAAGGGGGGGACTAGCGGGAGGAGCTCCTACAATGAGCAGTTCTTC	CATKGGTSGRSSYNEQFF
TRBJ2-1	once	TRBV28	-	TGTGCCAGCAGTACCCCTAGGGGTGACAATGAGCAGTTCTTC	CASSTPRGDNEQFF
TRBJ2-5	-	TRBV19	TRBD1	TGTGCCAGTAGTATTCGGGCGACAGGGGGCTTGGAGACCCAGTACTTC	CASSIRATGGLETQYF
TRBJ1-1	-	TRBV6-1	TRBD1	TGTGCCAGCAGTCGCTCGACAGGGCTGAACACTGAAGCTTTCTTT	CASSRSTGLNTEAFF
TRBJ2-2	few	TRBV28	TRBD2	TGTGCCAGCAGTTTAGCGGGAGGTGCGAACACCGGGGAGCTGTTTTTT	CASSLAGGANTGELFF
TRBJ2-7	-	TRBV12-5	TRBD1	TGTGCTAGTGGTTTGGAAAAAGGGACAGGGGCTCCCTACGAGCAGTACTTC	CASGLEKGTGAPYEQYF
TRBJ1-2	-	TRBV9	-	TGTGCCAGCAGCGTAGACAGGACCCGGGGCTACACCTTC	CASSVDRTRGYTF
TRBJ2-5	once	TRBV11-2	TRBD2	TGTGCCAGCAGCCCAGGACTAGCGGGTGGTGAGACCCAGTACTTC	CASSPGLAGGETQYF
TRBJ2-1	-	TRBV2	TRBD1	TGTGCCAGCAGATACACCGGGACAGGGGATGAGCAGTTCTTC	CASRYTGTGDEQFF
TRBJ2-3	-	TRBV30	TRBD2	TGTGCCTGGAGCCACCCTAGCGGGACAGATACGCAGTATTTT	CAWSHPSGTDTQYF
TRBJ1-6	-	TRBV5-1	-	TGCGCCAGCACCACAGGGAGAGGTAATTCACCCCTCCACTTT	CASTTGRGNSPLHF
TRBJ2-1	-	TRBV7-9	TRBD2	TGTGCCAGCAGCTTAGGGGGTAGCGGGGGGTACAATGAGCAGTTCTTC	CASSLGGSGGYNEQFF
TRBJ2-1	once	TRBV11-3	TRBD1	TGTGCCAGCAGCCGTTTTAAGACAGGGACAGGGGCCTATGAGCAGTTCTTC	CASSRFKTGTGAYEQFF
TRBJ2-7	-	TRBV20-1	-	TGCAGCCCAGAGGGTCTTTACGAGCAGTACTTC	CSPEGLYEQYF
TRBJ2-3	-	TRBV7-9	TRBD2	TGTGCCAGCAGCTTAGTAAGCGGGGGGACAGATACGCAGTATTTT	CASSLVSGGTDTQYF
TRBJ2-7	-	TRBV6-1	TRBD1	TGTGCCAGCAGGCCTACAGGGGGGCCCTACGAGCAGTACTTC	CASRPTGGPYEQYF
TRBJ1-4	-	TRBV6-1	-	TGTGCCAGCAGCCTGGACAGAACTAATGAAAAACTGTTTTTT	CASSLDRTNEKLFF
TRBJ1-3	once	TRBV19	-	TGTGCCAGTAGGGACAGACTCTCTGGAAACACCATATATTTT	CASRDRLSGNTIYF
TRBJ1-1	-	TRBV4-2	-	TGTGCCAGCAGCCCAAAGACGGTGGGGGCTGACACTGAAGCTTTCTTT	CASSPKTVGADTEAFF
TRBJ2-7	-	TRBV30	TRBD2	TGTGCCTGGAATAAACTAGCGGGAGGGCCCTTCGAGCAGTACTTC	CAWNKLAGGPFEQYF
TRBJ1-1	-	TRBV5-4	-	TGTGCCAGCAGCTTGGTAGACACTGAAGCTTTCTTT	CASSLVDTEAFF
TRBJ2-3	-	TRBV9	-	TGTGCCAGCAGTCCAGGGCCGGATACGCAGTATTTT	CASSPGPDTQYF
TRBJ2-1	once	TRBV6-6	TRBD1	TGTGCCAGCAGTCCCGGGCCCAGGGGGACCGATGAGCAGTTCTTC	CASSPGPRGTDEQFF
TRBJ1-2	-	TRBV6-1	-	TGTGCCAGCAACCTAGGGACACAAAGGGGGTATGGCTACACCTTC	CASNLGTQRGYGYTF
TRBJ2-1	-	TRBV5-1	-	TGCGCCAGCAGCCCTAATTCAGGAACTCCCTCCTACAATGAGCAGTTCTTC	CASSPNSGTPSYNEQFF
TRBJ2-5	-	TRBV2	TRBD2	TGTGCCAGCAGTGAATGGCTAGCGGGTATCCAAGAGACCCAGTACTTC	CASSEWLAGIQETQYF
TRBJ1-1	-	TRBV14	-	TGTGCCAGCAGCCAACATCGGGACTACAAGACTTTCTTT	CASSQHRDYKTFF
TRBJ1-2	-	TRBV7-2	-	TGTGCCAGCAGCCGGACAGTAAACTATGGCTACACCTTC	CASSRTVNYGYTF
TRBJ2-7	-	TRBV18	TRBD1	TGTGCCAGCTCACCCACCGGGACAGGGGTATCCTACGAGCAGTACTTC	CASSPTGTGVSYEQYF
TRBJ2-5	-	TRBV19	-	TGTGCCAGTAGTATTTGGTCAGCTAGCCAAGAGACCCAGTACTTC	CASSIWSASQETQYF
TRBJ2-2	-	TRBV6-1	-	TGTGCCAGCAGTGCAGAACAGGGTGGCGGCGGGGAGCTGTTTTTT	CASSAEQGGGGELFF
TRBJ2-4	-	TRBV2	-	TGTGCCAGCAGGCTCAGGGGGGCAGCCAAAAACATTCAGTACTTC	CASRLRGAAKNIQYF
TRBJ1-6	once	TRBV19	-	TGTGCCAGTAGTCTCCCGCAGGCGAGCTCCTATAATTCACCCCTCCACTTT	CASSLPQASSYNSPLHF
TRBJ1-1	few	TRBV18	-	TGTGCCAGCTCGGTGGACAGCAACACTGAAGCTTTCTTT	CASSVDSNTEAFF
TRBJ2-4	-	TRBV5-6	-	TGTGCCAGCAGCTCTTTGGACAGACTTAAGGTAGCCAAAAACATTCAGTACTTC	CASSSLDRLKVAKNIQYF
TRBJ2-5	-	TRBV7-2	TRBD1	TGTGCCAGCAGCCCCCGGGGGGGACAGGGGACCCAAGAGACCCAGTACTTC	CASSPRGGQGTQETQYF
TRBJ2-1	-	TRBV7-2	TRBD2	TGTGCCAGCAGCTTAGAGGCGGGAGACAATGAGCAGTTCTTC	CASSLEAGDNEQFF
TRBJ2-7	once	TRBV6-5	-	TGTGCCAGCAGTTACTCGCCGGACTTCCCCCCCTACGAGCAGTACTTC	CASSYSPDFPPYEQYF
TRBJ2-7	-	TRBV4-2	TRBD1	TGTGCCAGCAGCCAAGTCCCGGACAGGGACTTCCTTGGGGAGCAGTACTTC	CASSQVPDRDFLGEQYF
TRBJ1-5	-	TRBV27	TRBD1	TGTGCCAGCAGTACTAGACAGGGGGCAAGCAATCAGCCCCAGCATTTT	CASSTRQGASNQPQHF
TRBJ2-3	-	TRBV6-4	TRBD2	TGTGCCAGCAGTGACTCTAGCGGGGGGGCAGATACGCAGTATTTT	CASSDSSGGADTQYF
TRBJ2-1	-	TRBV5-6	TRBD1	TGTGCCAGCAGCCTTTTGACAGGGAATATCAATGAGCAGTTCTTC	CASSLLTGNINEQFF
TRBJ2-5	-	TRBV15	TRBD2	TGTGCCACCAGCAGAGGAATTAGCGGGACTGCGGGGACCCAGTACTTC	CATSRGISGTAGTQYF